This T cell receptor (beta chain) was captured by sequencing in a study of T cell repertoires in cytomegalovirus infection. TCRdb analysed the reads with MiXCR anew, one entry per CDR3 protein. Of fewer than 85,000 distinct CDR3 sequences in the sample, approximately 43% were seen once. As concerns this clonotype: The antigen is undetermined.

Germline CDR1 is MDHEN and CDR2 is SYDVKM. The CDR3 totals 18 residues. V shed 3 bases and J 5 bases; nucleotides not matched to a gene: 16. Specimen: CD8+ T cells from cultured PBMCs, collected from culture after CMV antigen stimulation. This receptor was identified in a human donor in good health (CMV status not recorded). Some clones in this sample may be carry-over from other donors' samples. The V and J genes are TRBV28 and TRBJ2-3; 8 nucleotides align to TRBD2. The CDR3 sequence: CASSFMGGREGLGDTQYF. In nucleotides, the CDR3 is TGTGCCAGCAGTTTCATGGGTGGACGGGAGGGCCTGGGAGATACGCAGTATTTT.